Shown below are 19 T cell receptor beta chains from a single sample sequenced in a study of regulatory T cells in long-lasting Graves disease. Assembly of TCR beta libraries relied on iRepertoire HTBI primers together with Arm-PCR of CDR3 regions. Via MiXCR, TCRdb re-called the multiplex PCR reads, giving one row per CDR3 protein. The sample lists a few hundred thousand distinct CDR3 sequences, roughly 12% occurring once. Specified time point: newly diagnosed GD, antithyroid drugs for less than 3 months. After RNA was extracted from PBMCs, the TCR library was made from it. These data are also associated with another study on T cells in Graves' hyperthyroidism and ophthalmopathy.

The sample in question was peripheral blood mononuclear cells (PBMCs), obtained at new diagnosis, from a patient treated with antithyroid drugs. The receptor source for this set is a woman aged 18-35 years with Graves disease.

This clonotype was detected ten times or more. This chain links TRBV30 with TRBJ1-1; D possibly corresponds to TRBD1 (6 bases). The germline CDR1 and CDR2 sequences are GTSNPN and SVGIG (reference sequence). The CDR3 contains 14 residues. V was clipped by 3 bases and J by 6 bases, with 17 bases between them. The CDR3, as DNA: TGTGCCTGGAGAAAATCTGCAGGGGAGGCTGAAGCTTTCTTT. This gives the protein CAWRKSAGEAEAFF.

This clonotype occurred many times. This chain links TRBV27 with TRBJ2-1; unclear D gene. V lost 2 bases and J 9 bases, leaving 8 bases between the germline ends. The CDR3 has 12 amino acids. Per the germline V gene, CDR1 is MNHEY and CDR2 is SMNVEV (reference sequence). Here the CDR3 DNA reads TGTGCCAGCAGTTTAATATGGGGTGAGCAGTTCTTC. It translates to CASSLIWGEQFF.

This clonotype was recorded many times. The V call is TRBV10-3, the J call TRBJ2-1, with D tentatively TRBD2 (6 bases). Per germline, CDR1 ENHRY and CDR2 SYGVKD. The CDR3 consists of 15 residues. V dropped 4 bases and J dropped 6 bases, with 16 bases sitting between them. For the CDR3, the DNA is TGTGCCATCAGTGGGACTCGACTAGGGCGCAATGAGCAGTTCTTC. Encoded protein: CAISGTRLGRNEQFF.

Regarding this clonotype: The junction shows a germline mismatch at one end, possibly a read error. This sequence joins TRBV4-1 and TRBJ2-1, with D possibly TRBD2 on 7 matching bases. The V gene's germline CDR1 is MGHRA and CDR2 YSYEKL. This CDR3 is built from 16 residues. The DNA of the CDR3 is TGCGCCAGCAGCCAAGCGGGGGGCAATCCCTACAATGAGCGGTTCTTC. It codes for CASSQAGGNPYNERFF.

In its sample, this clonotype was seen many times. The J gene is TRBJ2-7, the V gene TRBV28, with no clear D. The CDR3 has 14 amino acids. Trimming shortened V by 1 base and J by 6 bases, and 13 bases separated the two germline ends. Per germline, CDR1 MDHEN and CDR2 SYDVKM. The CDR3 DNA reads TGTGCCAGCAGTTTATCAGGAAAGGAATCCGAGCAGTACTTC. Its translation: CASSLSGKESEQYF.

The CDR3 loop is CASSLEMAGGETQYF. CDR3 nucleotide sequence: TGTGCCAGCAGCTTAGAAATGGCAGGGGGAGAGACCCAGTACTTC. The rearrangement uses TRBV7-6 and TRBJ2-5; 7 bases are shared with TRBD1. V gave up 1 base and J gave up 4 bases; unmatched junction bases: 6. CDR3 size: 15 residues. The germline CDR1 and CDR2 sequences are SGHVS and FNYEAQ. Drawing the rest from reference TRBV7-6 and TRBJ2-5, the complete variable domain is GAGVSQSPRYKVTKRGQDVALRCDPISGHVSLYWYRQALGQGPEFLTYFNYEAQQDKSGLPNDRFSAERPEGSISTLTIQRTEQRDSAMYRCASSLEMAGGETQYFGPGTRLLVL.

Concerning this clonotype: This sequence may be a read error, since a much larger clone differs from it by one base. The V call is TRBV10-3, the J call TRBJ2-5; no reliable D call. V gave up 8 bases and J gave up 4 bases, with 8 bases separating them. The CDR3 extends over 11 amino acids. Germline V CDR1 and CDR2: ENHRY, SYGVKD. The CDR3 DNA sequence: TGTGCCATCGGGCCAGGAGAGACCCAGTACTTC. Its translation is CAIGPGETQYF.

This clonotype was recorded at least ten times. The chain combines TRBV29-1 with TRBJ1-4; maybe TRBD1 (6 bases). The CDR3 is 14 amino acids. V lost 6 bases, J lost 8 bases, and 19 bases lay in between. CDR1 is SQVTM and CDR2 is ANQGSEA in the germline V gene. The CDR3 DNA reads TGCAGCGTCCTACAGGGAAGCGCTAGAGAAAAACTGTTTTTT. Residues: CSVLQGSAREKLFF.

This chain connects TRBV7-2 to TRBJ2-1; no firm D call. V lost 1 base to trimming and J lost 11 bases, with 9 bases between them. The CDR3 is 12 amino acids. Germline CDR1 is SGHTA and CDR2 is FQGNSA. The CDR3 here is CASSLVGPQQFF. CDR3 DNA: TGTGCCAGCAGCTTAGTAGGGCCCCAGCAGTTCTTC.

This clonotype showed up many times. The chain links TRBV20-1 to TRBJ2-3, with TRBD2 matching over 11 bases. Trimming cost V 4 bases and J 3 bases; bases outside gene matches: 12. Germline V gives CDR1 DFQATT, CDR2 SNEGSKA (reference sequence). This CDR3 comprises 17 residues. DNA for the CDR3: TGCAGTGCTATTTCAACTCTGGCTAGCGGGAGGACAGATACGCAGTATTTT. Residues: CSAISTLASGRTDTQYF.

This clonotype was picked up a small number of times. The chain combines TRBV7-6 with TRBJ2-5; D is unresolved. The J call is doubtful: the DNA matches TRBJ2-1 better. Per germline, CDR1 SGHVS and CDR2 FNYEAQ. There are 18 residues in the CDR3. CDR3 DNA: TGTGCCAGCAGCTTATCCGGGTTGGGTCCCAACTTTCTCAATGAGCAGTTCTTC. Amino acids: CASSLSGLGPNFLNEQFF.

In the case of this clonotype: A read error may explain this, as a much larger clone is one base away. The CDR3 DNA sequence: TGTGCCACCAGTGATTTATGGGCGAGAGGGATACTAAACACCGGGGAGCTGTTTTTT. Translated, it gives CATSDLWARGILNTGELFF. The gene calls are TRBV24-1 and TRBJ2-2; the D gene is possibly TRBD2 (5 bases). Germline CDR1 reads KGHDR; CDR2 reads SFDVKD. The germline V and J ends were trimmed by 1 base and 2 bases, with 19 bases remaining between them. This CDR3 has 19 residues.

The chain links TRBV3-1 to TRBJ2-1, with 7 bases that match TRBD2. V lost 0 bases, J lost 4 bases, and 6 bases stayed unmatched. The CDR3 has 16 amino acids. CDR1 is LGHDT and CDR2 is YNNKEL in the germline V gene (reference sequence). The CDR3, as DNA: TGTGCCAGCAGCCAAGAGCCAGCGGGATTTTACAATGAGCAGTTCTTC. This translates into CASSQEPAGFYNEQFF.

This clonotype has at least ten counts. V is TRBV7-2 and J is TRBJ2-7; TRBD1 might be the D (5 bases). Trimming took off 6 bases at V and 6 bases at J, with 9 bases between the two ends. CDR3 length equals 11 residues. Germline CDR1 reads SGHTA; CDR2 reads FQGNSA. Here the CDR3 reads CASSLRGEQYF. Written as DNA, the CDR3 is TGTGCCAGCAGTTTAAGGGGCGAGCAGTACTTC.

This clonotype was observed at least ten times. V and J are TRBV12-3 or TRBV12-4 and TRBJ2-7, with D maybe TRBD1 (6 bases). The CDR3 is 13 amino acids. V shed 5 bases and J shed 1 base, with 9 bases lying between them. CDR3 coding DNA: TGTGCCAGCAGTATGGACAGATCCTACGAGCAGTACGTC. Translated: CASSMDRSYEQYV.

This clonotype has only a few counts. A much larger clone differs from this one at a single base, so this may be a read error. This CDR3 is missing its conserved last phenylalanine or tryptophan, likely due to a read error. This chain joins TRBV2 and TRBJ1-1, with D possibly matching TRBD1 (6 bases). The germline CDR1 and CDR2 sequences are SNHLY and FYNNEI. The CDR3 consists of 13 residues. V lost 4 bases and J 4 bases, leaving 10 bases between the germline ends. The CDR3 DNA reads TGTGCCAGCAGTGGGGGGGCGGTCACTGAAGCTTTCTCT. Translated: CASSGGAVTEAFS.

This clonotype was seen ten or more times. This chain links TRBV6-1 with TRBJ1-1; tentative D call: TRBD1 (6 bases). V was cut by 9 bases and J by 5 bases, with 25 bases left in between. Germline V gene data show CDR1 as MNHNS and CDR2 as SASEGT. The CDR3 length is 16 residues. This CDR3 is CASCGGGLQGGTEAFF. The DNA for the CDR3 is TGTGCCAGTTGTGGGGGGGGCTTGCAGGGAGGTACTGAAGCTTTCTTT.

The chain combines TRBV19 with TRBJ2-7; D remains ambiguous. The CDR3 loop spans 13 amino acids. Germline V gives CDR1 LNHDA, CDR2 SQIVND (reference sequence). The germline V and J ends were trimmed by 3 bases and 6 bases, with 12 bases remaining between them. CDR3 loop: CASSIVGFSEQYF. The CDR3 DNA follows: TGTGCCAGTAGTATCGTGGGGTTCTCCGAGCAGTACTTC.

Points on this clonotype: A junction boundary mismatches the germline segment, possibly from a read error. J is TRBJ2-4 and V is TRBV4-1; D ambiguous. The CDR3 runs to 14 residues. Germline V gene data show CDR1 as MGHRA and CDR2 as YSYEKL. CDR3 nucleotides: TGCGCCAGCAGCCAAGCCTCGTTAAACATCATTCAGCACTTC. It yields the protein CASSQASLNIIQHF.